A single sample gave rise to the 32 T cell receptor beta chains below, sequenced in a study of spatial heterogeneity in lung cancer. TCRdb analysed the 5' RACE reads with MiXCR anew, one entry per CDR3 protein. The sample records approximately 40,000 distinct CDR3 sequences, 7.5% to 8% being singletons. The sample's time point: sample taken at primary tumor resection. TCRs were sequenced from unsorted whole RNA of tumor, nontumor lung or PBMC. The material sequenced was PBMCs, taken at surgery. These TCRs come from a male donor with early-stage non-small cell lung cancer.

Ten or more counts support this clonotype. The V gene is TRBV6-1, the J gene TRBJ2-7; D is unclear. This CDR3 region has 13 residues. Germline CDR1 reads MNHNS; CDR2 reads SASEGT. The V gene lost 6 bases and the J gene lost 5 bases, with 14 bases spanning the gap. The CDR3 nucleotides are TGTGCCAGCAGAGGACGGCCCACCCACGAGCAGTACGTC. Its translation is CASRGRPTHEQYV.

The chain combines TRBV28 with TRBJ1-6, with 9 bases aligning to TRBD1. V lost 5 bases, J lost 0 bases, and 2 bases stayed unmatched. The V gene's germline CDR1 is MDHEN and CDR2 SYDVKM. This CDR3 contains 16 residues. The CDR3 spells CASSGQGSSYNSPLHF. CDR3 sequence (DNA): TGTGCCAGCAGTGGACAGGGGAGCTCCTATAATTCACCCCTCCACTTT. Together with reference TRBV28 and TRBJ1-6, the CDR3 gives the full variable domain: DVKVTQSSRYLVKRTGEKVFLECVQDMDHENMFWYRQDPGLGLRLIYFSYDVKMKEKGDIPEGYSVSREKKERFSLILESASTNQTSMYLCASSGQGSSYNSPLHFGNGTRLTVT.

Only one count was recorded for this clonotype. V and J are TRBV5-6 and TRBJ1-2, with D hard to call. V was trimmed by 4 bases and J by 5 bases, leaving 24 bases between them. Germline-derived CDR1 and CDR2 are SGHDT and YYEEEE. This CDR3 is 17 amino acids long. CDR3 loop: CASSLFTAAAQVYGYTF. DNA of the CDR3: TGTGCCAGCAGCCTATTCACCGCAGCGGCCCAAGTTTATGGCTACACCTTC.

This chain joins TRBV6-5 and TRBJ1-1; D remains ambiguous. The germline V gene has CDR1 MNHEY and CDR2 SVGAGI. The CDR3 has 15 residues. V shed 0 bases and J shed 4 bases, with 12 bases lying between them. CDR3 DNA: TGTGCCAGCAGTTACTCCACATCAAGGATCACTGAAGCTTTCTTT. Its translation is CASSYSTSRITEAFF.

For this clonotype: This may come from a read error, since a much larger clone is one base off. The chain couples TRBV6-6 to TRBJ2-3; D unresolved. The end of the DNA is better explained by TRBJ1-5, so the J call may be wrong. This CDR3 is 11 amino acids long. The V gene's germline CDR1 is MNHNY and CDR2 SVGAGI (reference sequence). The CDR3 is CASILTDTQHF. The CDR3 DNA sequence: TGTGCCAGCATACTCACAGATACGCAGCATTTT.

Many counts were recorded for this clonotype. V is TRBV7-2 and J is TRBJ1-5; D gene unclear. This CDR3 spans 13 amino acids. From germline, CDR1 is SGHTA and CDR2 FQGNSA. V lost 4 bases and J lost 4, with 8 bases in between. The CDR3 region has the DNA TGTGCCAGCAGCTCCGGTCTTAATCAGCCCCAGCATTTT. Protein: CASSSGLNQPQHF. Full variable domain (outside the CDR3, taken from reference TRBV7-2 and TRBJ1-5): GAGVSQSPSNKVTEKGKDVELRCDPISGHTALYWYRQSLGQGLEFLIYFQGNSAPDKSGLPSDRFSAERTGGSVSTLTIQRTQQEDSAVYLCASSSGLNQPQHFGDGTRLSIL.

This clonotype was counted ten times or more. The J gene is TRBJ1-1, the V gene TRBV7-3; no firm D call. The CDR3 contains 13 residues. V lost 4 bases and J lost 2, with 8 bases in between. Germline-derived CDR1 and CDR2 are SGHTA and FQGTGA. The CDR3 here is CASSSNTNTEAFF. CDR3 nucleotide sequence: TGTGCCAGCAGCTCTAATACAAACACTGAAGCTTTCTTT.

The sample holds many counts of this clonotype. This sequence joins TRBV16 and TRBJ2-1; D is undetermined. This CDR3 comprises 18 residues. CDR1 KGHSY and CDR2 FQNENV come from the germline V gene. Trimming shortened V by 2 bases and J by 0 bases, and 17 bases separated the two germline ends. CDR3: CASSQTHLPWDSYNEQFF. The CDR3 DNA sequence: TGTGCCAGCAGCCAAACACACCTACCGTGGGACTCCTACAATGAGCAGTTCTTC.

This clonotype was seen only a few times. The chain links TRBV9 to TRBJ2-1; possible D gene TRBD2, 6 bases. The CDR3 totals 14 residues. Germline V gene sequence: CDR1 SGDLS, CDR2 YYNGEE. V was trimmed by 7 bases and J by 2 bases, leaving 13 bases between them. CDR3 amino acids: CASSSGVTYNEQFF. The CDR3 DNA sequence: TGTGCCAGCTCTTCGGGGGTCACCTACAATGAGCAGTTCTTC. The whole variable domain, filled in from reference TRBV9 and TRBJ2-1, reads DSGVTQTPKHLITATGQRVTLRCSPRSGDLSVYWYQQSLDQGLQFLIQYYNGEERAKGNILERFSAQQFPDLHSELNLSSLELGDSALYFCASSSGVTYNEQFFGPGTRLTVL.

This clonotype was counted at least ten times. The rearrangement joins TRBV7-9 to TRBJ1-2, with a weak D call TRBD1 (5 bases). The CDR3 has 14 residues. V was trimmed by 7 bases and J by 5 bases, leaving 17 bases between them. Germline CDR1 reads SEHNR; CDR2 reads FQNEAQ (reference sequence). CDR3 sequence: CASMGRREGYGYTF. In DNA form, the CDR3 reads TGTGCCAGCATGGGGCGACGGGAAGGGTATGGCTACACCTTC.

There are many counts of this clonotype. The V call is TRBV3-1, the J call TRBJ2-2; 8 positions match TRBD2. V lost 5 bases to trimming and J lost 2 bases; unmatched junction nucleotides: 1. This CDR3 is built from 14 residues. Germline CDR1 LGHDT, CDR2 YNNKEL (reference sequence). The CDR3 region is CASSSGSNTGELFF. DNA of the CDR3: TGTGCCAGCAGCAGCGGGAGCAACACCGGGGAGCTGTTTTTT.

The gene calls are TRBV6-1 and TRBJ2-5; possibly TRBD2 for D (5 bases). This CDR3 comprises 13 residues. The ends were cut back, 4 bases at V and 6 bases at J, with 12 bases in the middle. Germline lookup yields CDR1 MNHNS and CDR2 SASEGT. CDR3 protein: CASSAGLLKTQYF. CDR3 nucleotides: TGTGCCAGCAGTGCAGGACTCCTGAAGACCCAGTACTTC.

The table lists this clonotype with a few counts. The CDR3 protein is CASSLGFGQPAGAFF. For the CDR3, the DNA is TGTGCCAGCAGCTTAGGCTTCGGACAGCCGGCGGGAGCTTTCTTT. V is TRBV11-2 and J is TRBJ1-1; D may be TRBD1 (6 bases). CDR3 length equals 15 residues. CDR1 and CDR2 from the germline V gene are SGHAT and FQNNGV. The V end lost 1 base, the J end lost 10 bases, and 19 bases lay between the germline ends.

This clonotype has a count of ten or more. The chain joins TRBV29-1 to TRBJ2-1; D call uncertain. Deletions cut 4 bases from V and 4 bases from J, with 17 bases between. Germline CDR1 is SQVTM and CDR2 is ANQGSEA. The CDR3 totals 15 residues. The CDR3 region has the DNA TGCAGCGTTGTGGAAGGGCCATGGGATTACAATGAGCAGTTCTTC. Translation gives CSVVEGPWDYNEQFF.

This clonotype appeared many times. The rearrangement joins TRBV4-3 to TRBJ2-7; TRBD2 agrees at 8 bases. J gave up 4 bases and V 0 bases, and 17 bases lay outside the gene matches. This CDR3 spans 19 amino acids. The germline V gene has CDR1 LGHNA and CDR2 YSLEER. CDR3 amino acids: CASSQEHSPIVAGFYEQYF. CDR3 DNA sequence: TGCGCCAGCAGCCAAGAGCATAGTCCCATCGTAGCGGGGTTTTACGAGCAGTACTTC.

V and J are TRBV6-2 or TRBV6-3 and TRBJ2-7, with 12 bases lining up with TRBD2. This CDR3 has 14 residues. Germline V gene sequence: CDR1 MNHEY, CDR2 SVGEGT. J lost 4 bases, V lost 8 bases, and 6 bases had no gene match. The CDR3 DNA reads TGTGCCAGCCGTACTAGCGGGAGGAGGTACGAGCAGTACGTC. Translation: CASRTSGRRYEQYV.

The CDR3, as DNA: TGTGCCAGCAGTGACAATGAGCAGTTCTTC. As protein: CASSDNEQFF. The chain uses TRBV6-6 and TRBJ2-1; D is unresolved. CDR3 length: 10 residues. The germline V gene has CDR1 MNHNY and CDR2 SVGAGI (reference sequence). Trimming pared 5 bases from V and 5 bases from J, leaving 1 base between.

The J gene is TRBJ2-2, the V gene TRBV3-1; 9 positions match TRBD1. After removal of 8 bases from V and 4 bases from J, the junction contained 5 bases not matched to a gene. The CDR3 contains 14 residues. The germline gives CDR1 LGHDT, CDR2 YNNKEL (reference sequence). The CDR3 is CASGRTGVTGELFF. In DNA form, the CDR3 reads TGTGCCAGCGGCCGGACAGGGGTCACCGGGGAGCTGTTTTTT.

This clonotype has a count of ten or more. The chain uses TRBV7-8 and TRBJ1-5, with 9 nucleotides matching TRBD1. This CDR3 has 17 residues. CDR1 and CDR2 (germline): SGHVS, FQNEAQ. The trim removed 5 bases at V and 4 bases at J, leaving 12 bases unmatched. CDR3 nucleotide sequence: TGTGCCAGCAGCCGCACGACAGGGGGTTTTTCGAATCAGCCCCAGCATTTT. This codes for CASSRTTGGFSNQPQHF.

This clonotype was observed at least ten times. V gene TRBV11-2 combines with J gene TRBJ1-4, with TRBD1 matching over 8 bases. This CDR3 contains 14 residues. CDR1 and CDR2 (germline): SGHAT, FQNNGV. Trimming cost V 5 bases and J 5 bases; bases outside gene matches: 4. In DNA, the CDR3 is TGTGCCAGCAGCGGGGACAGGAGAAATGAAAAACTGTTTTTT. This translates into CASSGDRRNEKLFF.

This clonotype occurred many times. The gene calls are TRBV20-1 and TRBJ2-7; a possible D gene is TRBD2 (6 bases). The germline CDR1 and CDR2 sequences are DFQATT and SNEGSKA (reference sequence). The CDR3 has 13 amino acids. The ends were cut back, 6 bases at V and 2 bases at J, with 14 bases in the middle. CDR3 nucleotides: TGCAGTGCCCCCCCGTGGAGGGCCTACGAGCAGTACGTC. Residues: CSAPPWRAYEQYV.

This clonotype came up many times. The V gene is TRBV6-5, the J gene TRBJ1-2; D might be TRBD1 (6 bases). CDR1 and CDR2 from the germline V gene are MNHEY and SVGAGI. This CDR3 comprises 16 residues. Trimming left V 2 bases short and J 4 bases short, with 17 bases between. The CDR3 spells CASSYVLQGLGYGYTF. The CDR3, as DNA: TGTGCCAGCAGTTACGTATTACAGGGCTTGGGCTATGGCTACACCTTC.

This clonotype was detected many times. The gene calls are TRBV2 and TRBJ2-4; 7 bases map to TRBD1. CDR3 length: 16 amino acids. The germline V gene encodes CDR1 SNHLY and CDR2 FYNNEI. V was clipped by 6 bases and J by 0 bases; unmatched bases: 8. CDR3 bases: TGTGCCAGCAGGAGAGGGACAGCAAGAGCCAAAAACATTCAGTACTTC. The encoded protein is CASRRGTARAKNIQYF.

This chain uses TRBV7-9 with TRBJ1-2, with a tentative D call TRBD1 (5 bases). Germline V gene data show CDR1 as SEHNR and CDR2 as FQNEAQ (reference sequence). This CDR3 contains 15 residues. The V end lost 1 base, the J end lost 5 bases, and 14 bases lay between the germline ends. CDR3: CASSLGGDGSYGYTF. The CDR3 nucleotides read TGTGCCAGCAGCTTAGGTGGGGACGGGAGTTATGGCTACACCTTC.

By share of the sample, this clonotype is medium-sized (0.01 to 0.1%). This chain connects TRBV19 to TRBJ2-1; TRBD1 aligns across 7 bases. Trimming removed 6 bases from V and 8 bases from J; junction bases left unmatched: 4. The germline V gene encodes CDR1 LNHDA and CDR2 SQIVND (reference sequence). CDR3 length: 12 residues. For the CDR3, the DNA is TGTGCCAGTAGGACAGGGTTGGATGAGCAGTTCTTC. As protein: CASRTGLDEQFF. The whole variable domain, remainder taken from reference TRBV19 and TRBJ2-1, is DGGITQSPKYLFRKEGQNVTLSCEQNLNHDAMYWYRQDPGQGLRLIYYSQIVNDFQKGDIAEGYSVSREKKESFPLTVTSAQKNPTAFYLCASRTGLDEQFFGPGTRLTVL.

This clonotype was counted a few times. The J gene is TRBJ1-1, the V gene TRBV20-1; 11 positions match TRBD1. The CDR3 is 14 residues long. Per the germline V gene, CDR1 is DFQATT and CDR2 is SNEGSKA (reference sequence). V shed 3 bases, J shed 1 base, and the junction held 1 base outside the gene matches. Written as DNA, the CDR3 is TGCAGTGCTAGGGGGACAGGGGGGAACACTGAAGCTTTCTTT. It codes for CSARGTGGNTEAFF.

This clonotype appeared many times. The rearrangement links TRBV5-5 to TRBJ2-1; TRBD2 aligns across 13 bases. V lost 3 bases and J lost 10; bases outside the gene matches: 7. The CDR3 extends over 15 amino acids. Germline V CDR1 and CDR2: SGHKS, YYEKEE (reference sequence). The CDR3 sequence: CASSSRGTSGIEQFF. The DNA of the CDR3 is TGTGCCAGCAGCTCGCGGGGGACTAGCGGGATAGAGCAGTTCTTC.

This clonotype was detected many times. V is TRBV3-1 and J is TRBJ1-2; perhaps TRBD1 as D (6 bases). CDR3 size: 13 residues. Germline assignment: CDR1 LGHDT and CDR2 YNNKEL (reference sequence). Trimming removed 5 bases from V and 7 bases from J, with 14 bases in between. CDR3 sequence: CASSYRTVSGYTF. The CDR3 DNA follows: TGTGCCAGCAGCTATAGGACAGTCTCTGGCTACACCTTC.

This clonotype showed up many times. J is TRBJ2-1 and V is TRBV2; 8 bases fit TRBD2. This CDR3 spans 15 amino acids. The ends lost 2 bases at V and 7 bases at J; junction bases unmatched: 7. CDR1 SNHLY and CDR2 FYNNEI come from the germline V gene. The CDR3 DNA follows: TGTGCCAGCAGTGAACGGGGGGGCGGTACGAATGAGCAGTTCTTC. Its translation: CASSERGGGTNEQFF.

This clonotype has a count of ten or more. V and J are TRBV4-2 and TRBJ1-1; TRBD1 aligns across 12 bases. V lost 1 base to trimming and J lost 4 bases; unmatched junction nucleotides: 7. The CDR3 is 17 residues long. Germline V CDR1 and CDR2: LGHNA, YNFKEQ. CDR3 bases: TGTGCCAGCAGCCAAGTAGGGACAGGGGGCGCGGTCACTGAAGCTTTCTTT. Translation gives CASSQVGTGGAVTEAFF.

Many counts were recorded for this clonotype. The chain couples TRBV7-8 to TRBJ2-1; 7 positions match TRBD1. The CDR3 sequence is 16 residues long. V lost 5 bases and J lost 1; bases outside the gene matches: 8. Germline lookup yields CDR1 SGHVS and CDR2 FQNEAQ. CDR3 in amino acids: CASSHRDSRSYNEQFF. The CDR3 region has the DNA TGTGCCAGCAGCCACCGGGACAGCAGGTCCTACAATGAGCAGTTCTTC.

This clonotype was counted at least ten times. V usage is TRBV18 and J usage is TRBJ1-1; maybe TRBD1 (6 bases). V was shortened by 6 bases and J by 5 bases, with 19 bases between the two germline ends. The CDR3 length is 15 residues. Germline V lookup: CDR1 KGHSH, CDR2 LQKENI. CDR3 bases: TGTGCCAGCTCCCCGGGCCAAGACAGGACTACTGAAGCTTTCTTT. Its protein is CASSPGQDRTTEAFF.